These T cell receptor beta chains were read from a single sample in a study of blood T cell repertoires in COVID-19. This table comes from immunoSEQ multiplex PCR, and its TCRdb copy is limited to in-frame clones, with some not included. The sample carries about 200,000 clones, roughly 80% recorded once. Material: peripheral blood. These receptor sequences come from a man aged 45-60 years who had recovered from COVID-19. Both conserved end residues are part of each CDR3.

CASEAAYIQYF	TRBJ2-4	TRBV7-9
CASSIDSPRRSPLHF	TRBJ1-6	TRBV27
CASSRGQETQYF	TRBJ2-5	TRBV6-5
CASSYFWDSNIQYF	TRBJ2-4	TRBV6-2/TRBV6-3
CASTPNPGQSHGYTF	TRBJ1-2	TRBV9
CASSYDWEGQETQYF	TRBJ2-5	TRBV6-6
CASSLSGQGGTGELFF	TRBJ2-2	TRBV5-1
CASSEAGQGSGNTIYF	TRBJ1-3	TRBV6-1
CASSRDIYQPQHF	TRBJ1-5	TRBV28
CASSQLPGFNGYTF	TRBJ1-2	TRBV3-1/TRBV3-2
CSVGVPPYEQYF	TRBJ2-7	TRBV29-1
CASSFGTASYEQYF	TRBJ2-7	TRBV19
CSASRAGGYNEQFF	TRBJ2-1	TRBV20-1
CASSQDLYGYTF	TRBJ1-2	TRBV3-1/TRBV3-2
CASSLTGGSGDTQYF	TRBJ2-3	TRBV11-2
CASDKLASDTQYF	TRBJ2-3	TRBV6-6
CASSLGLAGVQPTQYF	TRBJ2-3	TRBV7-2
CASSYRGWNSPLHF	TRBJ1-6	TRBV2
CASSPGHLNTEAFF	TRBJ1-1	TRBV18
CASLGQANTEAFF	TRBJ1-1	TRBV12-3/TRBV12-4
CASSPKASEVEQFF	TRBJ2-1	TRBV7-2
CASSLGGVNYGYTF	TRBJ1-2	TRBV7-2
CASSPLAGMSTDTQYF	TRBJ2-3	TRBV7-3
CASSWQRGSSYEQYF	TRBJ2-7	TRBV27
CASSLGSSSYEQYF	TRBJ2-7	TRBV5-6
CSVARGSNQPQHF	TRBJ1-5	TRBV29-1
CASSGPPGHPPDTGELFF	TRBJ2-2	TRBV6-1
CSVVPGQLQETQYF	TRBJ2-5	TRBV29-1
CASSSREESDTQYF	TRBJ2-3	TRBV19
CSSRGGQVYTDTQYF	TRBJ2-3	TRBV29-1
CASSLGLVETQYF	TRBJ2-5	TRBV14
CASSLVRLAGNYEQYF	TRBJ2-7	TRBV28
CATHQGGRDTQYF	TRBJ2-3	TRBV3-1/TRBV3-2
CSVAGTTNTGELFF	TRBJ2-2	TRBV29-1
CSASVGTEAFF	TRBJ1-1	TRBV20-1
CAGNGGYTEAFF	TRBJ1-1	TRBV6-5
CASSQDRVDIQYF	TRBJ2-4	TRBV12-3/TRBV12-4
CASSLAGEDEKLFF	TRBJ1-4	TRBV4-1
CASSGTSGSFYEQYF	TRBJ2-7	TRBV5-4
CASSLSPGELFF	TRBJ2-2	TRBV7-3
CARALNTEAFF	TRBJ1-1	TRBV2
CASSGMDWALYNEQFF	TRBJ2-1	TRBV11-2
CASSLGSGSGEQFF	TRBJ2-1	TRBV7-3
CAWSRVNYGYTF	TRBJ1-2	TRBV30
CSVDGGAGNTIYF	TRBJ1-3	TRBV29-1
CASSLPTGQNTEAFF	TRBJ1-1	TRBV5-1
CASSRNQWTGDYEQYF	TRBJ2-7	TRBV11-2
CSAQTGDEKLFF	TRBJ1-4	TRBV29-1
CASSSGGHNEQFF	TRBJ2-1	TRBV6-6
CASSDAPGGRSYEQYF	TRBJ2-7	TRBV5-6
CASSQDIPSSYNEQFF	TRBJ2-1	TRBV4-2
CASSSGDSQFF	TRBJ2-1	TRBV7-8
CASSLQGTTNEKLFF	TRBJ1-4	TRBV19
CASSSGLAGPYEQYF	TRBJ2-7	TRBV9
CASSPGTGWADTQYF	TRBJ2-3	TRBV18